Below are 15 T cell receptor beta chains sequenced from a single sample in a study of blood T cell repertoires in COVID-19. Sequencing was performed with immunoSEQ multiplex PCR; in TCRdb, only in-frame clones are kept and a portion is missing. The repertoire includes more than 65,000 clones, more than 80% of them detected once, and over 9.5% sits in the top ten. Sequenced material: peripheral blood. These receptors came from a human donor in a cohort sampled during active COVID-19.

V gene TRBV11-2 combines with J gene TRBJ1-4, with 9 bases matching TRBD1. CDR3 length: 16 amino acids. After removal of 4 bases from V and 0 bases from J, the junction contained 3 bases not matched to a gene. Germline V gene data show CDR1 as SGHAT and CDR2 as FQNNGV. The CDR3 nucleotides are TGTGCCAGCAGCTCACGGACAGGGGCAACTAATGAAAAACTGTTTTTT. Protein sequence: CASSSRTGATNEKLFF.

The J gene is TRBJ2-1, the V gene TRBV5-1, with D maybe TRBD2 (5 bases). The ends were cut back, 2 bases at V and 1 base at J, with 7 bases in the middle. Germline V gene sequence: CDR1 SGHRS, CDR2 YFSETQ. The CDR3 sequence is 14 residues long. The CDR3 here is CASSLAASYNEQFF. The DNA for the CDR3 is TGCGCCAGCAGCTTAGCGGCTTCCTACAATGAGCAGTTCTTC.

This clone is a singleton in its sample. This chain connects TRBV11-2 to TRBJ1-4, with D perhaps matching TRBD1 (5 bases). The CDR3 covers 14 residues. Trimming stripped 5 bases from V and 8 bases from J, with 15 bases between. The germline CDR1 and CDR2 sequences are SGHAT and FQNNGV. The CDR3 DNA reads TGTGCCAGCAGCCCGGCGGGGGATGACGAAAAACTGTTTTTT. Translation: CASSPAGDDEKLFF.

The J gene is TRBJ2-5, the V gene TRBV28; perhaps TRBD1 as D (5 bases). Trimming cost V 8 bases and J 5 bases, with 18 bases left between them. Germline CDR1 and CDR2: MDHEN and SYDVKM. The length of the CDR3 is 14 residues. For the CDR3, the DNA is TGTGCCAGCGGGGCCTATCAGGGTGAGGAGACCCAGTACTTC. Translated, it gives CASGAYQGEETQYF.

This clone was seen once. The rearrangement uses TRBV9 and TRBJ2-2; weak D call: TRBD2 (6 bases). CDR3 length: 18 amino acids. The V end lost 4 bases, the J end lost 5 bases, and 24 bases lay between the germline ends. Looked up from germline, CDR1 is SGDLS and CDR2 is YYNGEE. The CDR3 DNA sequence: TGTGCCAGCAGCAACCCCCCAGGAGGGCAAGGATGGACCGGGGAGCTGTTTTTT. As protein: CASSNPPGGQGWTGELFF. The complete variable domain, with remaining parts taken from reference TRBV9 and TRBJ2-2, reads DSGVTQTPKHLITATGQRVTLRCSPRSGDLSVYWYQQSLDQGLQFLIQYYNGEERAKGNILERFSAQQFPDLHSELNLSSLELGDSALYFCASSNPPGGQGWTGELFFGEGSRLTVL.

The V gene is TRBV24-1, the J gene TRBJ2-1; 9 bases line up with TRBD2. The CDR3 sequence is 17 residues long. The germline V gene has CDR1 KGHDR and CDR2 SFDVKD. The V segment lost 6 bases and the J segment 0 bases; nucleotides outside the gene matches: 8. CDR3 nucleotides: TGTGCCACCAGTACCGGTAGCGGGGGCAGCTCCTACAATGAGCAGTTCTTC. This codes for CATSTGSGGSSYNEQFF.

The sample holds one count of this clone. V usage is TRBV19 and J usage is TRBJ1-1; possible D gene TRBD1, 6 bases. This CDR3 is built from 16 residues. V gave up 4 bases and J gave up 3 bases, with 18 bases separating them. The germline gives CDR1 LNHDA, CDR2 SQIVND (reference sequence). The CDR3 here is CASSTNSGAFDTEAFF. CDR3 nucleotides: TGTGCCAGTAGTACGAATTCAGGGGCGTTTGACACTGAAGCTTTCTTT. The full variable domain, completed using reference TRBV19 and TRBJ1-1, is DGGITQSPKYLFRKEGQNVTLSCEQNLNHDAMYWYRQDPGQGLRLIYYSQIVNDFQKGDIAEGYSVSREKKESFPLTVTSAQKNPTAFYLCASSTNSGAFDTEAFFGQGTRLTVV.

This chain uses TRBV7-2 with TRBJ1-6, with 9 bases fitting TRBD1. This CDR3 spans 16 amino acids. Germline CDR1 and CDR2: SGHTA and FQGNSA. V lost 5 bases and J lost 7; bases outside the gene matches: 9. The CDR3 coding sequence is TGTGCCAGCAGCCCGCAGACGGACAGGGGAAATTCACCCCTCCACTTT. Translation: CASSPQTDRGNSPLHF.

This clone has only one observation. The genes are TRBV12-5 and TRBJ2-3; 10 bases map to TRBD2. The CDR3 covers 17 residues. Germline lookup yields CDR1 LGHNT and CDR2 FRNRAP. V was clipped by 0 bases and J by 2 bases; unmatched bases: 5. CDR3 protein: CASGLVLAGDHTDTQYF. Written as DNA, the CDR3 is TGTGCTAGTGGTTTGGTTCTAGCGGGGGACCACACAGATACGCAGTATTTT.

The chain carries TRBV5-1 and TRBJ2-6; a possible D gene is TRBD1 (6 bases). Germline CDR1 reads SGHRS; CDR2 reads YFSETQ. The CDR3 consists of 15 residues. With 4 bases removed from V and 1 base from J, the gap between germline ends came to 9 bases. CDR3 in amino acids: CASSPGQSGANVLTF. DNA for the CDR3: TGCGCCAGCAGCCCCGGACAGTCTGGGGCCAACGTCCTGACTTTC.

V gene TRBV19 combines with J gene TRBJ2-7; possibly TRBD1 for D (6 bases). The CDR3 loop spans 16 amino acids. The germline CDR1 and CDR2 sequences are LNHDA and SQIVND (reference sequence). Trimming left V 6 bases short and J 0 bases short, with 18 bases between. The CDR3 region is CASSRSTGIGSYEQYF. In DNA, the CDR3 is TGTGCCAGTAGCAGATCCACAGGGATCGGCTCCTACGAGCAGTACTTC.

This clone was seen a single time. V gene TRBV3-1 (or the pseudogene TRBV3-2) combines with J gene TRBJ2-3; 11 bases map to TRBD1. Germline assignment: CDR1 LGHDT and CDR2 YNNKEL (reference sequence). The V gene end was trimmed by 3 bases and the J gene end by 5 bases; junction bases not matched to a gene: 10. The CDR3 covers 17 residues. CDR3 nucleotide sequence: TGTGCCAGCAGCCAGCGGTTGCCGGGACAGGGGGGAGATACGCAGTATTTT. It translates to CASSQRLPGQGGDTQYF.

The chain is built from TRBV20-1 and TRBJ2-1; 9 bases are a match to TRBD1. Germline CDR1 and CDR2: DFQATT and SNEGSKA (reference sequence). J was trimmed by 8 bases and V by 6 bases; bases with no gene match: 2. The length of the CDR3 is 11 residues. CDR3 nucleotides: TGCAGTGCAGGGACAGGGTATGAGCAGTTCTTC. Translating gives CSAGTGYEQFF.

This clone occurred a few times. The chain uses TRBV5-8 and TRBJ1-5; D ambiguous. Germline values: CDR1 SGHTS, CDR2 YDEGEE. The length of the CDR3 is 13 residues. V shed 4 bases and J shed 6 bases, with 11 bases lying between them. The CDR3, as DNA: TGTGCCAGCAGCGCCGGGCGGGTTCAGCCCCAGCATTTT. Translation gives CASSAGRVQPQHF.

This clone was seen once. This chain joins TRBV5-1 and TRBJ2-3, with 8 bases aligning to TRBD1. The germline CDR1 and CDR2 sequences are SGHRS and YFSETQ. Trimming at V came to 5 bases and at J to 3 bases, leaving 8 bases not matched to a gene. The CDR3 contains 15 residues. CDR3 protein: CASSDPGQATDTQYF. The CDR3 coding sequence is TGCGCCAGCAGTGACCCGGGACAGGCGACAGATACGCAGTATTTT. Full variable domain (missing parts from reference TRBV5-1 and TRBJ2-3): KAGVTQTPRYLIKTRGQQVTLSCSPISGHRSVSWYQQTPGQGLQFLFEYFSETQRNKGNFPGRFSGRQFSNSRSEMNVSTLELGDSALYLCASSDPGQATDTQYFGPGTRLTVL.